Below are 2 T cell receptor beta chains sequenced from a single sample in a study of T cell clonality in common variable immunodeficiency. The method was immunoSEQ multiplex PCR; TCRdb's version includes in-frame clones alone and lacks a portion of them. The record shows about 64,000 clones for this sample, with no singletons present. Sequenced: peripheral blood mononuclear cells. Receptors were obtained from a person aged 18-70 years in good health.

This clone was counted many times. The CDR3 loop reads CASSDPQDSETQYF. Partial CDR3 DNA: TGTGCCAGCAGTGACCCTCAGGATTCCGAGACC. V gene TRBV2 combines with J gene TRBJ2-5; D call uncertain. The CDR3 end falls 3 residues outside the read, so it is completed with the germline J gene. Trimming took 3 bases from V and 5 from J, leaving 13 bases between them. This CDR3 is built from 14 residues. In germline, CDR1 is SNHLY, CDR2 FYNNEI.

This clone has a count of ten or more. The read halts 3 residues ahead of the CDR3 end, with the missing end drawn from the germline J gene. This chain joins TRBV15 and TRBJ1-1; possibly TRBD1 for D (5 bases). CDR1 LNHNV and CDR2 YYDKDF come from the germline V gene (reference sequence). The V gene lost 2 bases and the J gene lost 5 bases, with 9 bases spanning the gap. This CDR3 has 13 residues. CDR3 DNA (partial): TGTGCCACCAGCAGATCGGGGGTTACTGAA. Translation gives CATSRSGVTE. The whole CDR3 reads CATSRSGVTEAFF.